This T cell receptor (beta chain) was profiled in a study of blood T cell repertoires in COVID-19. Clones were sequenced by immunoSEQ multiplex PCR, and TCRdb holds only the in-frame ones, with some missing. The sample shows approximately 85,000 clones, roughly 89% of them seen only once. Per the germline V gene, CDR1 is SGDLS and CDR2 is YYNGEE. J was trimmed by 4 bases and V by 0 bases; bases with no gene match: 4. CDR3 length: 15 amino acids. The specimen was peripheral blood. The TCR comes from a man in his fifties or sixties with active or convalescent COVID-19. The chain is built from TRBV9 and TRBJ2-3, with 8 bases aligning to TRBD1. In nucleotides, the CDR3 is TGTGCCAGCAGCGTAGGCAACAGGGGGGCAGATACGCAGTATTTT. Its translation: CASSVGNRGADTQYF.